This TCR beta chain was profiled in a study of blood T cell repertoires in COVID-19. Whole-study context: The cDNA or gDNA used as material had been derived from T cells, B-cell-depleted T cells, or PBMCs.

Germline V lookup: CDR1 SGHVS, CDR2 FQNEAQ. V was trimmed by 0 bases and J by 9 bases, leaving 15 bases between them. The CDR3 has 14 residues. This clone was counted a few times. In the study's own analysis: Estimated nucleated cell counts came from reference gene primer amplification. Assay used: immunoSEQ multiplex PCR; TCRdb lists only in-frame clones, some missing. V and J calls and clone size are as listed in that table; D and trimming were resolved from the DNA. The repertoire has 200,000 to 300,000 clones, approximately 80% of them found once; the top ten carry 4.2%. Sequences were obtained from peripheral blood. This chain links TRBV7-8 with TRBJ2-7, with a possible D match to TRBD2 (7 bases). The clonotype originates from a man between 60 and 75 years old with acute or convalescent COVID-19. The CDR3 DNA reads as TGTGCCAGCAGCTTAGCACAGGGAGGGTCAGGGCAGTACTTC. Protein sequence: CASSLAQGGSGQYF.